This T cell receptor (beta chain) was retrieved from a study of beta chain features in type 1 diabetes. The V end lost 0 bases, the J end lost 4 bases, and 4 bases lay between the germline ends. CDR3 size: 13 residues. Germline CDR1 SGDLS, CDR2 YYNGEE. Overall study results and limits: Within patients, naive, central memory and Treg TCRB repertoires seemed more similar than within healthy donors. Possible PCR preference for shorter templates applied equally to patients and controls.

Expressed TCRB transcripts got sequenced, as all isolated RNA was reverse transcribed. Sequencing was performed with immunoSEQ multiplex PCR; in TCRdb, only in-frame clones are kept and a portion is missing. The sample lists about 410,000 clones; approximately 15% were seen once. As to this clone: Antigen specificity is unknown.

Sequencing was done on a sample of naive CD4+ T cells from blood. The V gene is TRBV9, the J gene TRBJ2-2; D not resolved. The sequence came from a man aged 25 to 45 in good health. In nucleotides, the CDR3 is TGTGCCAGCAGCGTAGACAGCACCGGGGAGCTGTTTTTT. It translates to CASSVDSTGELFF.